A selection of T cell receptor beta chains follows, all from one sample in a study of T cell responses to AZD1222 COVID-19 vaccine. TCRdb keeps only in-frame clones here, not all; method: immunoSEQ multiplex PCR. The sample holds fewer than 120,000 clones, roughly 92% seen once. The material was peripheral blood, obtained 28 days after the second AZD1222 dose. The source is an adult who received the AZD1222 COVID-19 vaccine. The CDR3 runs from the conserved cysteine through the conserved F or W. Each record gives: clone size, J gene, D gene, V gene, CDR3 DNA, CDR3 protein. A D gene is named only where the DNA matches it firmly. Rows may omit the clone size; those that give it use once, few, many or a size class.

. | TRBJ1-4 | . | TRBV4-3 | TGCGCCAGCAGCCGAAGATCTATCAGAGGGGAAAAACTGTTTTTT | CASSRRSIRGEKLFF
. | TRBJ2-5 | TRBD1 | TRBV28 | TGTGCCACCAGGGGGACGGACGGACAAGAGACCCAGTACTTC | CATRGTDGQETQYF
. | TRBJ1-1 | TRBD1 | TRBV23-1 | TGCGCCAGCAGTGAGGACAGGGGGTCGAACACTGAAGCTTTCTTT | CASSEDRGSNTEAFF
. | TRBJ1-4 | . | TRBV6-2/TRBV6-3 | TGTGCCAGCAGTTCCCCGCAGCAAACTAATGAAAAACTGTTTTTT | CASSSPQQTNEKLFF
. | TRBJ2-3 | . | TRBV5-8 | TGTGCCAGCAGCTTGGGCGGGGTCACAGATACGCAGTATTTT | CASSLGGVTDTQYF
. | TRBJ2-3 | . | TRBV11-3 | TGTGCCAGCAGCTTAGGTCTTCATCCAGATACGCAGTATTTT | CASSLGLHPDTQYF
. | TRBJ2-3 | . | TRBV18 | TGTGCCAGCTCACCCACGATAGGAGATACGCAGTATTTT | CASSPTIGDTQYF
. | TRBJ2-5 | . | TRBV11-2 | TGTGCCAGCAGCTTTGCCAGACAAGAGACCCAGTACTTC | CASSFARQETQYF
. | TRBJ1-4 | TRBD1 | TRBV3-1/TRBV3-2 | TGTGCCAGCAGCAACAGGGGGCTAACTAATGAAAAACTGTTTTTT | CASSNRGLTNEKLFF
once | TRBJ2-3 | . | TRBV29-1 | TGCAGCGTTGGCAGGGTGGCAGATACGCAGTATTTT | CSVGRVADTQYF
. | TRBJ1-5 | . | TRBV2 | TGTGCCAGCAGTGAAAGGGGTAGGCATCAGCCCCAGCATTTT | CASSERGRHQPQHF
few | TRBJ2-2 | . | TRBV6-4 | TGTGCCAGCACGGACCGAGAGGGCGGGGAGCTGTTTTTT | CASTDREGGELFF
. | TRBJ1-5 | . | TRBV7-2 | TGTGCCAGCAGCCGGGACAGCAATCAGCCCCAGCATTTT | CASSRDSNQPQHF
. | TRBJ2-1 | TRBD2 | TRBV2 | TGTGCCAGCAGAGCGGGAATTGAAGATGAGCAGTTCTTC | CASRAGIEDEQFF
. | TRBJ2-7 | . | TRBV7-9 | TGTGCCAGCAGCTTAGCGCCGGAGAGAGGGGAGCAGTACTTC | CASSLAPERGEQYF
. | TRBJ2-7 | . | TRBV21-1 | TGTGCCAGCAGCAAAGCCCCCTACGAGCAGTACTTC | CASSKAPYEQYF
. | TRBJ2-3 | TRBD2 | TRBV2 | TGTGCCAGTCTCCCGACTAGCGAGACAGATACGCAGTATTTT | CASLPTSETDTQYF
once | TRBJ2-2 | TRBD1 | TRBV7-7 | TGTGCTAGCAGCTTACACAGGGGCGGGGAGCTGTTTTTT | CASSLHRGGELFF
. | TRBJ2-5 | . | TRBV2 | TGTGCCAGCCGGGGAGGGGGGGCTGAGACCCAGTACTTC | CASRGGGAETQYF
. | TRBJ2-5 | . | TRBV18 | TGTGCCAGCTCACCCGGGGTTCCCGTCGGGGAGACCCAGTACTTC | CASSPGVPVGETQYF
few | TRBJ2-2 | . | TRBV7-3 | TGTGCCAGCAGCCATCCATCCACCGGGGAGCTGTTTTTT | CASSHPSTGELFF
few | TRBJ2-2 | . | TRBV7-2 | TGTGCCAGCAGCCCGCGGGCGGGAGGAGGGGGCAACACCGGGGAGCTGTTTTTT | CASSPRAGGGGNTGELFF
. | TRBJ1-5 | TRBD1 | TRBV7-9 | TGTGCCAGCAGCCCGGGACAGGGGGTGAATCAGCCCCAGCATTTT | CASSPGQGVNQPQHF
. | TRBJ2-2 | . | TRBV7-6 | TGTGCCAGCAGCTCCGCCCTTACCGGGGAGCTGTTTTTT | CASSSALTGELFF
. | TRBJ1-2 | TRBD1 | TRBV19 | TGTGCCAGTAGTGTCACAGGGGGCGGTGGCTACACCTTC | CASSVTGGGGYTF
. | TRBJ1-3 | . | TRBV6-5 | TGTGCCAGCAGTTACTCTTGGGGTTCTGGAAACACCATATATTTT | CASSYSWGSGNTIYF
. | TRBJ2-2 | . | TRBV18 | TGTGCCAGCTCACCTCGGACCTACACCGGGGAGCTGTTTTTT | CASSPRTYTGELFF
. | TRBJ1-3 | TRBD1 | TRBV19 | TGTGCCAGTCAGGGGGCACTCTCTGGAAACACCATATATTTT | CASQGALSGNTIYF
. | TRBJ2-7 | TRBD1 | TRBV6-5 | TGTGCCAGCAGTTACGGTCACACAGGGGGCCACGAGCAGTACTTC | CASSYGHTGGHEQYF
. | TRBJ1-1 | . | TRBV6-5 | TGTGCCAGCAACGTACTGGTTGGAGGCACTGAAGCTTTCTTT | CASNVLVGGTEAFF
. | TRBJ1-1 | TRBD1 | TRBV10-3 | TGTGCCATCAGTCGGAGGGGGCTGGACACTGAAGCTTTCTTT | CAISRRGLDTEAFF
. | TRBJ2-5 | TRBD1 | TRBV28 | TGTGCCAGCAGTTCACTACAGGGGTGGAAGACCCAGTACTTC | CASSSLQGWKTQYF
. | TRBJ2-7 | . | TRBV19 | TGTGCCAGTAGTCAACCCCCGCGCGAGCAGTACTTC | CASSQPPREQYF